Sequencing of this T cell receptor (beta chain) was carried out in a study of cytomegalovirus exposure and HLA in healthy donors (TCRdb year 2017). Study-wide context: According to a later analysis, the roughly 120 validation repertoires were produced on the same platform as the roughly 720 repertoires of the first cohort. The study aimed to test whether signatures of past pathogen exposure could be identified by cataloging public T cell receptors. To predict cytomegalovirus infection status, the study brought together high-throughput TCR immunosequencing, statistical association of individual TCRs with disease status, and machine learning. Besides the first cohort of approximately 670 subjects, a separate validation cohort made up of 120 different subjects was used. The full study reports these points: Subsequent analysis determined that TCRs grouped into clusters in the first cohort also showed a tendency toward co-occurrence across the roughly 110 validation repertoires, and 94% of cluster scores exceeded 0. A total of fewer than 200 TCR beta chains were listed by the study as associated with cytomegalovirus. While some public TCRs were present in many individuals, most TCR sequences turned up only very rarely across donors. The validation cohort had no HLA typing available for a later analysis, so co-occurrence within that cohort was assessed over all 130 or so repertoires. In both the original and validation cohorts, the classifier was reported to diagnose cytomegalovirus status with high specificity and sensitivity. According to the authors, the approach could potentially be generalized to other disease states and immunological phenotypes. In vitro tests confirmed that a few of the cytomegalovirus-associated TCR beta chains recognize cytomegalovirus antigens.

Separate from the approximately 670-subject first cohort, the validation cohort of 90 to 150 subjects was the group to which the donors belonged. According to the germline V gene (reference sequence), CDR1 reads MNHEY and CDR2 reads SMNVEV. V and J lose 8 bases and 6 bases, and a span of 11 bases separates them. The CDR3 holds 11 amino acids from the cysteine to the phenylalanine. Only the CDR3 portion is preserved as DNA: 33 bases, with reading frame beginning at the first base. Libraries were built with the immunoSEQ multiplex PCR assay. The paper's processing steps were these. A statistical classification framework was developed to diagnose cytomegalovirus status using the catalog of TCR beta chain sequences. The source is immuneACCESS, and TCRdb retained only in-frame sequences with V and J called. Part of the clones is not carried over; for the studies checked, unresolved V genes explain less than half of this, and the remainder is unexplained. The V and J calls and the clone size are those of that table, but D and trimming were determined from the DNA. This sample lists 75,000 to 100,000 clones; about 96% were detected once. Over 0.7% of the sample comes from the top ten.

Concerning this clone: This receptor's antigen is unknown. No clone much larger than this one lies a single base away; base qualities are absent.

The receptor chain draws on TRBV27 and TRBJ2-7; TRBD2 might be the D gene, on 6 matching bases. This clonotype was sampled from a man aged 18 to 29 in good health and CMV-seronegative. Material for sequencing was PBMCs. The CDR3 reads CASFQGGEQYF. The DNA is as follows: TGTGCCAGCTTTCAGGGAGGCGAGCAGTACTTC.